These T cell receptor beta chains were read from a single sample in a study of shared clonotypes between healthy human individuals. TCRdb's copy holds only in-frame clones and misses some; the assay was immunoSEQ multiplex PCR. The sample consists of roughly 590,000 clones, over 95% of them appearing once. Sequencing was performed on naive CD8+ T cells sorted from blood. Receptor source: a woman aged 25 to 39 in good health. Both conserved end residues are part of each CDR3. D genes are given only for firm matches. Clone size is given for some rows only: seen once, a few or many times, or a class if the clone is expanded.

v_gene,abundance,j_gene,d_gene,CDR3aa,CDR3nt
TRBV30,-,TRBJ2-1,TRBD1,CAWSTTGGLYNEQFF,TGTGCCTGGAGTACGACAGGGGGCCTGTACAATGAGCAGTTCTTC
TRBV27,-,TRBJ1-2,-,CASSLGRGTPYGYTF,TGTGCCAGCAGTTTAGGGAGGGGGACCCCTTATGGCTACACCTTC
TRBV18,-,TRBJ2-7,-,CASSPQDVSSYEQYF,TGTGCCAGCTCACCGCAGGACGTAAGCTCCTACGAGCAGTACTTC
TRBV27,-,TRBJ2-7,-,CASSLSPLGEQYF,TGTGCCAGCAGTTTATCTCCATTAGGCGAGCAGTACTTC
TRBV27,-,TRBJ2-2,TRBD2,CASRLAGGLYVGELFF,TGTGCCAGCAGACTTGCGGGAGGGCTATATGTCGGGGAGCTGTTTTTT
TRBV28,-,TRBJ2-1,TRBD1,CASSTGQELAYNEQFF,TGTGCCAGCAGTACCGGACAGGAACTAGCCTACAATGAGCAGTTCTTC
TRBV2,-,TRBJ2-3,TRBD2,CASSGLAGAPDTQYF,TGTGCCAGCAGTGGACTAGCGGGAGCCCCAGATACGCAGTATTTT
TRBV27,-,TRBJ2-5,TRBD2,CASSFSGTSIQTQYF,TGTGCCAGCAGTTTCTCCGGGACTAGCATCCAGACCCAGTACTTC
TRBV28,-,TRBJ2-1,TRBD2,CASSSPRGGYNEQFF,TGTGCCAGCAGTTCCCCCCGGGGAGGGTACAATGAGCAGTTCTTC
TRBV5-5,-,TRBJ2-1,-,CASSFVLYNEQFF,TGTGCCAGCAGCTTCGTCCTGTACAATGAGCAGTTCTTC
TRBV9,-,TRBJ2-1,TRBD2,CASSVDLISGRAGNEQFF,TGTGCCAGCAGCGTAGACCTGATTAGCGGGAGGGCCGGGAATGAGCAGTTCTTC
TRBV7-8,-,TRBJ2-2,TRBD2,CASSFAGVGTGELFF,TGTGCCAGCAGCTTTGCGGGAGTAGGTACCGGGGAGCTGTTTTTT
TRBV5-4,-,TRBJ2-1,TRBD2,CASSSDVAGGYNEQFF,TGTGCCAGCAGCTCCGATGTAGCGGGAGGGTACAATGAGCAGTTCTTC
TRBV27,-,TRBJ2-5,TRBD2,CASTGGLGETQYF,TGTGCCAGCACGGGAGGGTTGGGTGAGACCCAGTACTTC
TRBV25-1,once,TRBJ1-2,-,CASSEWGGVEYGYTF,TGTGCCAGCAGTGAATGGGGAGGGGTGGAGTATGGCTACACCTTC
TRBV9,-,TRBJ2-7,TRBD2,CASSVGGTSVYEQYF,TGTGCCAGCAGCGTAGGTGGGACTAGCGTTTACGAGCAGTACTTC
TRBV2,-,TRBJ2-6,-,CARLFSGANVLTF,TGTGCCAGACTTTTCTCTGGGGCCAACGTCCTGACTTTC
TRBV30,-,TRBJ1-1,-,CAWSGGSNTEAFF,TGTGCCTGGTCGGGGGGATCGAACACTGAAGCTTTCTTT
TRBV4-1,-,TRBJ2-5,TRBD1,CASSEGQVKRETQYF,TGCGCCAGCAGCGAAGGACAGGTTAAGCGAGAGACCCAGTACTTC
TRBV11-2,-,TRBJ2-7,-,CASSLDPRYEQYF,TGTGCCAGCAGCTTGGACCCCAGATACGAGCAGTACTTC
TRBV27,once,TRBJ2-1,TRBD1,CASSITGTGIYNEQFF,TGTGCCAGCAGTATAACCGGGACAGGGATTTACAATGAGCAGTTCTTC
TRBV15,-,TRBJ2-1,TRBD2,CATSRGLAGVDEQFF,TGTGCCACCAGCCGGGGACTAGCGGGAGTAGATGAGCAGTTCTTC
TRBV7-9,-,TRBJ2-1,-,CASSGGNEQFF,TGTGCCAGCAGCGGAGGTAATGAGCAGTTCTTC
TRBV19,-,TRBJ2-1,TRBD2,CASSIGASSGPYNEQFF,TGTGCCAGTAGTATAGGAGCCTCTAGCGGACCCTACAATGAGCAGTTCTTC
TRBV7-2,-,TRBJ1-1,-,CASSLDSPWTENTEAFF,TGTGCCAGCAGCTTAGACTCCCCGTGGACAGAGAACACTGAAGCTTTCTTT
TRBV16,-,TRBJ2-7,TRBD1,CASNPTGTSSYEQYF,TGTGCCAGCAACCCGACAGGGACGAGCTCCTACGAGCAGTACTTC
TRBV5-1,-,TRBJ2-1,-,CASSLSSSYNEQFF,TGCGCCAGCAGCTTGTCTAGCTCCTACAATGAGCAGTTCTTC
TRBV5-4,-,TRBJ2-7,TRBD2,CASSLAGLARPEQYF,TGTGCCAGCAGCCTTGCGGGACTAGCCCGCCCCGAGCAGTACTTC
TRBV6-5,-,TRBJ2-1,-,CASSSGNTQFF,TGTGCCAGCAGCTCCGGGAACACGCAGTTCTTC
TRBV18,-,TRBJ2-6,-,CASSPKTGDSGANVLTF,TGTGCCAGCTCACCCAAGACAGGAGACTCTGGGGCCAACGTCCTGACTTTC
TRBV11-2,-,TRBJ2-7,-,CASSLRGTSSYEQYF,TGTGCCAGCAGCTTACGTGGGACTTCCTCCTACGAGCAGTACTTC
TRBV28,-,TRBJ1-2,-,CASSLFTGGLYGYTF,TGTGCCAGCAGTTTATTTACAGGAGGGCTATATGGCTACACCTTC
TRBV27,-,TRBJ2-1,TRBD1,CASSLDRGPDNEQFF,TGTGCCAGCAGTCTCGACAGGGGACCGGACAATGAGCAGTTCTTC
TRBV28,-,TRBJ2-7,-,CASSIRASSYEQYF,TGTGCCAGCAGTATACGGGCCAGCTCCTACGAGCAGTACTTC
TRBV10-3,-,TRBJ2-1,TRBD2,CAISDNIAGIDNEQFF,TGTGCCATCAGTGATAATATAGCGGGAATCGACAATGAGCAGTTCTTC